The next 10 T cell receptor beta chains were all read from a single sample in a study of blood T cell repertoires in COVID-19 (TCRdb year 2020). Libraries were constructed by the immunoSEQ multiplex PCR assay. This immuneACCESS table, as held by TCRdb, lists in-frame sequences with V and J called but not all clones. Of the missing ones, under half trace to an unresolved V gene in checked studies; the others have no known cause. In this sample the table shows fewer than 90,000 clones, around nine tenths of which occur a single time. Around 1.5% of the sample lies in the top ten. The specimen sequenced was peripheral blood. These receptor sequences come from a human donor in a cohort sampled during active COVID-19.

This clone occurred once. The junction differs from germline at one of its ends, possibly a read error. This chain joins TRBV28 and TRBJ2-7; no definite D call. Germline values: CDR1 MDHEN, CDR2 SYDVKM. The CDR3 is 13 residues long. CDR3 nucleotides: TGTGCCAGCAGTACCCCGGGTAGCCCGCATTCCAGCTTC. Translated, it gives CASSTPGSPHSSF.

The chain links TRBV2 to TRBJ2-5; D not resolved. The V and J ends lost 0 bases and 5 bases respectively, with 16 bases between them. CDR3 length: 16 amino acids. The germline gives CDR1 SNHLY, CDR2 FYNNEI. CDR3 DNA sequence: TGTGCCAGCAGTGAAGCGCTCGGCGGCAAGAGGGAGACCCAGTACTTC. Its protein product is CASSEALGGKRETQYF.

V and J are TRBV10-1 and TRBJ2-7, with TRBD2 identical over 16 bases. The germline CDR1 and CDR2 sequences are WNHNN and SYGVQD (reference sequence). The CDR3 is 16 amino acids. The junction had 5 bases not matched to a gene; V was cut back by 8 bases and J by 1 base. CDR3 DNA: TGCGCCAGCCGAGGGACTAGCGGGAGGGTTTCCTACGAGCAGTACTTC. Its protein product is CASRGTSGRVSYEQYF.

This clone was picked up one time. The chain carries TRBV6-1 and TRBJ1-4; 9 bases are a match to TRBD1. The CDR3 length is 14 residues. CDR1 MNHNS and CDR2 SASEGT come from the germline V gene. Trimming at V came to 3 bases and at J to 5 bases, leaving 1 base not matched to a gene. The CDR3 is CASSEGQGNEKLFF. DNA of the CDR3: TGTGCCAGCAGTGAGGGACAGGGAAATGAAAAACTGTTTTTT.

V usage is TRBV2 and J usage is TRBJ1-2, with 7 bases aligning to TRBD1. V shed 4 bases and J 8 bases; nucleotides not matched to a gene: 16. Germline CDR1 reads SNHLY; CDR2 reads FYNNEI. The CDR3 sequence is 16 residues long. The CDR3 DNA sequence: TGTGCCAGCAGTGTCGGTGGCAGGGGGTTCAGTGTCGGCTACACCTTC. This gives the protein CASSVGGRGFSVGYTF.

The V call is TRBV7-2, the J call TRBJ2-7; possibly TRBD2 for D (5 bases). Between the trimmed V and J ends, which lost 5 bases and 8 bases, there was a span of 16 bases. CDR1 and CDR2 (germline): SGHTA, FQGNSA. The CDR3 spans 13 residues. The CDR3 bases are TGTGCCAGCAGCCCACAGACTACCGTCAAGCAGTACTTC. The encoded protein is CASSPQTTVKQYF.

This sequence joins TRBV11-3 and TRBJ2-1; D uncertain. CDR3 size: 17 residues. Trimming stripped 0 bases from V and 0 bases from J, with 12 bases between. The germline V gene has CDR1 SGHNT and CDR2 YENEEA. CDR3 bases: TGTGCCAGCAGCTTAGAAGCTAGAGGTCGCTCCTACAATGAGCAGTTCTTC. Translation gives CASSLEARGRSYNEQFF.

This rearrangement joins TRBV11-2 to TRBJ2-5; TRBD1 agrees at 9 bases. The CDR3 runs to 14 residues. The junction had 5 bases not matched to a gene; V was cut back by 4 bases and J by 5 bases. Germline V gene lookup returns CDR1 SGHAT and CDR2 FQNNGV. CDR3 nucleotides: TGTGCCAGCAGCTGGACAGGGGCAGGGGAGACCCAGTACTTC. Its translation is CASSWTGAGETQYF.

The rearrangement uses TRBV7-3 and TRBJ2-2; 11 nucleotides agree with TRBD1. This CDR3 region has 20 residues. Germline V gene lookup returns CDR1 SGHTA and CDR2 FQGTGA. The V gene end was trimmed by 5 bases and the J gene end by 0 bases; junction bases not matched to a gene: 14. The CDR3: CASSPTDRDRGSANTGELFF. CDR3 bases: TGTGCCAGCAGCCCCACTGACCGGGACAGGGGGAGTGCGAACACCGGGGAGCTGTTTTTT.

V is TRBV6-5 and J is TRBJ2-1, with D hard to call. Trimming removed 5 bases from V and 1 base from J, with 12 bases in between. The CDR3 totals 15 residues. Germline CDR1 MNHEY, CDR2 SVGAGI. CDR3 region: CASSISDSSYNEQFF. CDR3 nucleotides: TGTGCCAGCAGTATATCAGACTCTTCCTACAATGAGCAGTTCTTC.